This T cell receptor beta chain originates from a study of cytomegalovirus exposure and HLA in healthy donors. Across the study: Researchers found that about 84% of about 400 genotyped donors fell within the Caucasian-associated ancestry cluster.

Notes on this clone: Its antigen is undetermined.

Germline V gene lookup returns CDR1 SGHNT and CDR2 YYREEE (reference sequence). Unmatched junction bases numbered 8, after V lost 4 bases and J lost 8 bases. The CDR3 loop spans 13 amino acids. Study findings and constraints: Using a false discovery rate of 0.05, a later analysis showed that approximately 17,000 TCR beta sequences were associated with HLA alleles.

The primer mix had 60 Vbeta and 13 Jbeta primers. The method was immunoSEQ multiplex PCR; TCRdb's version includes in-frame clones alone and lacks a portion of them. The profile shows about 150,000 clones, about 79% of them singletons. The chain is built from TRBV5-4 and TRBJ1-2, with 7 bases matching TRBD1. The material sequenced was PBMCs. This TCR came from a woman aged 25-40 years in good health and CMV-seronegative. CDR3 DNA sequence: TGTGCCAGCAGCCGTTACCAGGGGGAAGGCTACACCTTC. Its translation: CASSRYQGEGYTF.